The 23 T cell receptor beta chains listed next were all sequenced from one sample in a study of T cells after posttransplantation cyclophosphamide. The method was immunoSEQ multiplex PCR; TCRdb's version includes in-frame clones alone and lacks a portion of them. The data show approximately 25,000 clones, with none appearing a single time. Cyclophosphamide on days +3 and +4 followed busulfan-fludarabine conditioning and a marrow graft. The input for sequencing was PBMCs, taken after allogeneic stem cell transplant with posttransplant cyclophosphamide. These receptors were obtained from a male patient aged 18 to 29 who received an allogeneic stem cell transplant from a related donor, was CMV-positive, and had no GVHD. Some of the T cells may derive from the graft donor.

This clone was seen at least ten times. The chain employs TRBV30 and TRBJ2-3; maybe TRBD2 (5 bases). Germline V lookup: CDR1 GTSNPN, CDR2 SVGIG (reference sequence). Trimming removed 0 bases from V and 5 bases from J, with 15 bases in between. The CDR3 extends over 15 amino acids. The CDR3 DNA reads TGTGCCTGGAGTGTACGAGGAGGTCCCGGAGATACGCAGTATTTT. Protein sequence: CAWSVRGGPGDTQYF.

There are many counts of this clone. The rearrangement joins TRBV5-8 to TRBJ1-5; the match to TRBD1 covers 9 bases. The germline V gene encodes CDR1 SGHTS and CDR2 YDEGEE. Trimming took 0 bases from V and 6 from J; bases not matched to a gene: 1. The CDR3 extends over 14 amino acids. CDR3 DNA: TGTGCCAGCAGCTTGGGGACAGGGGTTCAGCCCCAGCATTTT. The encoded protein is CASSLGTGVQPQHF. The full variable domain, with the rest looked up from reference TRBV5-8 and TRBJ1-5, is EAGVTQSPTHLIKTRGQQATLRCSPISGHTSVYWYQQALGLGLQFLLWYDEGEERNRGNFPPRFSGRQFPNYSSELNVNALELEDSALYLCASSLGTGVQPQHFGDGTRLSIL.

This clone appeared many times. In DNA, the CDR3 is TGTGCCAGCAGCTTAACAACCGAGACAGGAGCCTACGAGCAGTACTTC. It yields the protein CASSLTTETGAYEQYF. The chain couples TRBV11-3 to TRBJ2-7; D is possibly TRBD1 (6 bases). Trimming removed 2 bases from V and 2 bases from J, with 16 bases in between. Germline-derived CDR1 and CDR2 are SGHNT and YENEEA. The CDR3 totals 16 residues.

This clone was counted ten times or more. This chain joins TRBV5-8 and TRBJ1-6, with D possibly matching TRBD1 (6 bases). The length of the CDR3 is 17 residues. Germline V gene sequence: CDR1 SGHTS, CDR2 YDEGEE. V was clipped by 4 bases and J by 3 bases, with 17 bases between them. CDR3 DNA: TGTGCCAGCAGCCCGTCCCGGACAGCCTTCTATAATTCACCCCTCCACTTT. It encodes CASSPSRTAFYNSPLHF. The full variable domain, in which reference TRBV5-8 and TRBJ1-6 provide the parts outside the CDR3, is EAGVTQSPTHLIKTRGQQATLRCSPISGHTSVYWYQQALGLGLQFLLWYDEGEERNRGNFPPRFSGRQFPNYSSELNVNALELEDSALYLCASSPSRTAFYNSPLHFGNGTRLTVT.

This clone was detected many times. This sequence joins TRBV27 and TRBJ2-1; TRBD2 matches 14 bases. CDR3 size: 16 residues. V lost 5 bases to trimming and J lost 6 bases; unmatched junction nucleotides: 6. The germline gives CDR1 MNHEY, CDR2 SMNVEV (reference sequence). The CDR3 DNA is TGTGCCAGCAGTCCCCCGGGACTAGCGGGAGTCAATGAGCAGTTCTTC. It translates to CASSPPGLAGVNEQFF.

This clone has a handful of counts. The rearrangement uses TRBV28 and TRBJ2-2; 8 bases are a match to TRBD2. Per the germline V gene, CDR1 is MDHEN and CDR2 is SYDVKM. With 2 bases clipped from V and 7 bases from J, the junction kept 3 bases outside the gene matches. CDR3 size: 14 residues. In DNA, the CDR3 is TGTGCCAGCAGTTTAAGAACTAGCGGCGGGGAGCTGTTTTTT. It encodes CASSLRTSGGELFF.

In its sample, this clone was seen many times. The chain links TRBV5-1 to TRBJ2-1, with D tentatively TRBD2 (5 bases). Per the germline V gene, CDR1 is SGHRS and CDR2 is YFSETQ. V gave up 4 bases and J gave up 5 bases, with 13 bases separating them. CDR3 size: 14 residues. The CDR3 protein is CASSPTWGDNEQFF. In DNA, the CDR3 is TGCGCCAGCAGCCCGACCTGGGGAGACAATGAGCAGTTCTTC.

There are many counts of this clone. The rearrangement joins TRBV5-4 to TRBJ2-5; 8 bases agree with TRBD1. Germline CDR1 is SGHNT and CDR2 is YYREEE (reference sequence). The CDR3 loop spans 14 amino acids. The V segment lost 4 bases and the J segment 6 bases; nucleotides outside the gene matches: 8. The DNA for the CDR3 is TGTGCCAGCAGCCCGGAGGGACAGGAAAAGACCCAGTACTTC. The encoded protein is CASSPEGQEKTQYF.

The table lists this clone with many counts. DNA of the CDR3: TGCGCCAGCAGCTTGGCCTGGGGCAGCACCTATGGCTACACCTTC. It translates to CASSLAWGSTYGYTF. This chain links TRBV5-1 with TRBJ1-2, with D possibly being TRBD1 (5 bases). This CDR3 comprises 15 residues. Deletions cut 0 bases from V and 4 bases from J, with 13 bases between. Germline V CDR1 and CDR2: SGHRS, YFSETQ.

Ten or more counts support this clone. The chain joins TRBV27 to TRBJ2-7; the match to TRBD1 covers 8 bases. The CDR3 runs to 15 residues. The V segment lost 5 bases and the J segment 3 bases; nucleotides outside the gene matches: 9. Germline CDR1 is MNHEY and CDR2 is SMNVEV (reference sequence). The CDR3 spells CASSGQGPAIYEQYF. In DNA, the CDR3 is TGTGCCAGCAGTGGACAGGGCCCCGCCATCTACGAGCAGTACTTC.

This clone was detected only a few times. A much larger clonotype is one base distant, so this may be a read error. The conserved phenylalanine or tryptophan is not found at the CDR3 terminus, so this likely reflects a read error. The chain uses TRBV28 and TRBJ2-7; 8 bases agree with TRBD1. Germline assignment: CDR1 MDHEN and CDR2 SYDVKM. The CDR3 covers 14 residues. The J segment lost 0 bases and the V segment lost 6 bases, leaving 4 bases of the junction unmatched. The CDR3 region has the DNA TGTGCCAGCAGACCAGGGGGCCCCTCCTACGAGCAGTACCTC. Protein product: CASRPGGPSYEQYL.

At least ten counts were recorded for this clone. Mismatch with germline at one junction end may stem from a read error. The CDR3 loop is CACRQIDYEQYF. DNA of the CDR3: TGTGCCTGCAGACAGATAGATTACGAGCAGTACTTC. The genes are TRBV6-4 and TRBJ2-7, with D possibly being TRBD1 (5 bases). The CDR3 contains 12 residues. Per the germline V gene, CDR1 is MRHNA and CDR2 is SNTAGT.

This clone was recorded many times. The chain joins TRBV7-3 to TRBJ2-7; 7 bases are a match to TRBD2. The CDR3 length is 15 residues. Germline V gene lookup returns CDR1 SGHTA and CDR2 FQGTGA. The ends lost 5 bases at V and 1 base at J; junction bases unmatched: 8. In DNA, the CDR3 is TGTGCCAGCAGCCCGCGGACTAGTTCGTCCTACGAGCAGTACTTC. This translates into CASSPRTSSSYEQYF. Full variable domain (outside the CDR3, taken from reference TRBV7-3 and TRBJ2-7): GAGVSQTPSNKVTEKGKYVELRCDPISGHTALYWYRQSLGQGPEFLIYFQGTGAADDSGLPNDRFFAVRPEGSVSTLKIQRTERGDSAVYLCASSPRTSSSYEQYFGPGTRLTVT.

This clone has at least ten counts. V gene TRBV4-1 combines with J gene TRBJ2-2, with TRBD1 matching 7 bases. The CDR3 is made up of 14 amino acids. V shed 3 bases, J shed 6 bases, and the junction held 4 bases outside the gene matches. Per the germline V gene, CDR1 is MGHRA and CDR2 is YSYEKL. CDR3 loop: CASSQGQLAGELFF. CDR3 DNA sequence: TGCGCCAGCAGCCAGGGACAGCTTGCCGGGGAGCTGTTTTTT.

In this sample, this clone turned up many times. The J gene is TRBJ1-2, the V gene TRBV6-5, with a tentative D call TRBD1 (6 bases). The CDR3 sequence is 14 residues long. Germline V gene sequence: CDR1 MNHEY, CDR2 SVGAGI. Trimming took off 2 bases at V and 4 bases at J, with 11 bases between the two ends. The CDR3 protein is CASSYARGTYGYTF. In DNA, the CDR3 is TGTGCCAGCAGTTACGCCAGGGGAACCTATGGCTACACCTTC.

This clone was seen at least ten times. The chain is built from TRBV7-8 and TRBJ2-1, with 8 nucleotides matching TRBD1. Germline CDR1 is SGHVS and CDR2 is FQNEAQ. This CDR3 is built from 13 residues. The J segment lost 8 bases and the V segment lost 1 base, leaving 1 base of the junction unmatched. This CDR3 reads CASSLVTGDEQFF. DNA of the CDR3: TGTGCCAGCAGCTTAGTGACAGGGGATGAGCAGTTCTTC. Variable domain in full (rest from reference TRBV7-8 and TRBJ2-1): GAGVSQSPRYKVAKRGQDVALRCDPISGHVSLFWYQQALGQGPEFLTYFQNEAQLDKSGLPSDRFFAERPEGSVSTLKIQRTQQEDSAVYLCASSLVTGDEQFFGPGTRLTVL.

The chain carries TRBV9 and TRBJ2-5; 11 bases agree with TRBD2. The CDR3 loop spans 16 amino acids. J gave up 2 bases and V 4 bases, and 7 bases lay outside the gene matches. Looked up from germline, CDR1 is SGDLS and CDR2 is YYNGEE. The CDR3 DNA follows: TGTGCCAGCAGCCTAACTAGCGGGGGTTATCAAGAGACCCAGTACTTC. Translation: CASSLTSGGYQETQYF.

This clone was seen at least ten times. The chain recombines TRBV13 with TRBJ2-7; a weak D match, TRBD2 (7 bases). There are 14 residues in the CDR3. V was shortened by 6 bases and J by 2 bases, with 14 bases between the two germline ends. Per the germline V gene, CDR1 is PRHDT and CDR2 is FYEKMQ (reference sequence). The CDR3 reads CASSQGGGPYEQYF. In DNA form, the CDR3 reads TGTGCCAGCAGTCAAGGGGGGGGCCCCTACGAGCAGTACTTC.

At least ten counts were recorded for this clone. The chain joins TRBV28 to TRBJ2-7, with TRBD2 matching over 8 bases. The CDR3 runs 13 residues. The V gene's germline CDR1 is MDHEN and CDR2 SYDVKM. V dropped 10 bases and J dropped 0; count of bases not matched to a gene: 5. As DNA, the CDR3 is TGTGCCACAGCCGGGACTAGCTCCTACGAGCAGTACTTC. It yields the protein CATAGTSSYEQYF.

This clone was observed at least ten times. The chain is built from TRBV4-3 and TRBJ1-3; D unresolved. The CDR3 has 16 residues. CDR1 LGHNA and CDR2 YSLEER come from the germline V gene. V lost 2 bases and J 1 base, leaving 12 bases between the germline ends. The CDR3 reads CASSQSYPGSGNTIYF. The DNA for the CDR3 is TGCGCCAGCAGCCAAAGTTACCCGGGATCTGGAAACACCATATATTTT.

At least ten counts were recorded for this clone. Distinct nucleotide sequences in the sample also encode this CDR3. The rearrangement uses TRBV13 and TRBJ2-2; D is unclear. Germline V gene sequence: CDR1 PRHDT, CDR2 FYEKMQ (reference sequence). V shed 2 bases and J shed 1 base, with 8 bases lying between them. The CDR3 contains 15 residues. This CDR3 reads CASSLSGWNTGELFF. The CDR3 DNA reads as TGTGCCAGCAGCTTATCGGGTTGGAACACCGGGGAGCTGTTTTTT.

In this sample, this clone turned up many times. The sample holds other DNA sequences that translate to the same CDR3. The genes are TRBV19 and TRBJ2-2, with D possibly TRBD2 on 6 matching bases. CDR1 LNHDA and CDR2 SQIVND come from the germline V gene (reference sequence). The CDR3 is made up of 16 amino acids. Between the trimmed V and J ends, which lost 2 bases and 5 bases, there was a span of 15 bases. In DNA form, the CDR3 reads TGTGCCAGTAGTATATTGATAGGAGGAGGGACCGGGGAGCTGTTTTTT. Protein product: CASSILIGGGTGELFF.

This clone was counted ten times or more. The CDR3 here is CASSIGQGPEKLFF. Written as DNA, the CDR3 is TGTGCCAGCAGTATAGGACAGGGACCCGAAAAACTGTTTTTT. This chain uses TRBV28 with TRBJ1-4, with TRBD1 matching 8 bases. CDR3 size: 14 residues. Trimming at V came to 5 bases and at J to 8 bases, leaving 7 bases not matched to a gene. Germline V gene data show CDR1 as MDHEN and CDR2 as SYDVKM.